The T cell receptor beta chain described here comes from a study of blood T cell repertoires in COVID-19 (dated by TCRdb to 2018 to 2021). Study-wide context: Collaborator samples came from the United States, Italy and Spain and covered acute and convalescent phases of COVID-19. The material from the prospective study consisted of cDNA or gDNA derived from T cells, B-cell-depleted T cells, or PBMCs. Subjects who had been exposed to COVID-19, were actively infected with it, or had recovered from it provided the deeply sampled blood TCRbeta repertoires that made up the dataset. The repertoires were released in a freely available public database meant as a resource for research on the immune response to SARS-CoV-2. The samples were drawn from two sources: the first 160 participants of the ongoing ImmuneRACE study, and approximately 1,300 subjects contributed by 6 global collaborators. A de-identified subject ID, COVID-19 status, age in years and sex were almost always included in the sample metadata. Where HLA class I and class II types were available, the types were taken from metadata supplied by the sample provider, not from assay-based typing. Results the study describes overall, beyond this receptor: Clinical and demographic metadata were provided uncurated, with the amount varying by source and participant.

The immunoSEQ Assay, a bias-controlled multiplex PCR, was used to amplify TCRbeta CDR3 regions from genomic DNA. The authors' analysis ran thus. Nucleated cell counts per sample were estimated from amplification of reference gene primers within the assay. To quantify the absolute abundance of each unique TCRbeta CDR3 rearrangement, sequence reads were collapsed and filtered. For each sample, productive Simpson clonality was calculated by taking the square root of Simpson's diversity index across productive rearrangements. Sourced from immuneACCESS, this table was stored by TCRdb with only in-frame sequences that have V and J called. A share of the clones is absent; for the studies checked, an unresolved V gene accounts for under half, and the remainder has no known explanation. That table supplies the V and J calls and clone size; D and trimming were determined from the DNA. Across this sample there are 45,000 or so clones, with 80% seen only once. The biggest ten clones account for roughly 19% of the sample.

Remarks on this clone: Its target antigen remains unknown. There are no base qualities to consult, and no much larger clone falls within one base.

The collaborating institutions used their own protocols to collect whole blood in K2EDTA tubes. For TCRbeta analysis, collaborators shipped samples in one of three forms: frozen whole blood, isolated PBMCs, or DNA extracted from either of those sample types. Its CDR3 holds 14 amino acids, cysteine through phenylalanine. Only the CDR3 region is kept as DNA, spanning 42 bases read in frame from base 1. After removal of 3 bases from V and 3 bases from J, the junction retains 4 bases not matched to a gene. The CDR1 and CDR2 encoded by the germline V gene (reference sequence) are MNHEY and SMNVEV. Source material: peripheral blood. This receptor was obtained from an older man with acute or convalescent COVID-19. The sequence joins TRBV27 to TRBJ1-1, with 7 middle bases fitting TRBD1. Here is the DNA: TGTGCCAGCAGTTTTCCGGGACAGTACACTGAAGCTTTCTTT. Its product reads: CASSFPGQYTEAFF.